The clone carrying this TCR beta chain was counted between two and nine times. This specimen belongs to a study of T-cell memory formation after mild COVID-19. TCRdb passed the 5' RACE reads through MiXCR, listing each CDR3 protein once. The sample records 430,000 or so distinct CDR3 sequences, approximately 25% being singletons. The TCR comes from an adult woman who had mild COVID-19 (a few samples of this study predate the infection). Cell type and time point are not known. Sequencing was done on a sample of PBMCs or a T cell subset sorted from them (not recorded which).

The CDR3 here is CASSLPEAASYNEQFF. CDR3 coding DNA: TGTGCCAGCAGCCTGCCGGAAGCGGCCTCCTACAATGAGCAGTTCTTC. The gene calls are TRBV7-6 and TRBJ2-1, with D perhaps matching TRBD2 (5 bases). Germline loops: CDR1 SGHVS, CDR2 FNYEAQ. The CDR3 consists of 16 residues. V lost 5 bases and J 0 bases, leaving 14 bases between the germline ends.